This TCR beta chain originates from a study of cytomegalovirus exposure and HLA in healthy donors. Study context: In a previous analysis, some 120 million unique TCR beta sequences were found from 150 million to 200 million T cells.

It was with 60 Vbeta and 13 Jbeta primers that the PCR ran. TCRdb keeps only in-frame clones here, not all; method: immunoSEQ multiplex PCR. The sample contains 310,000 or so clones, around 90% of which appear only once. The study's findings and limits: A later analysis showed TCR association rates differing by HLA locus, peaking at DRB1 and lowest at HLA-C.

Germline assignment: CDR1 MNHNY and CDR2 SVGAGI (reference sequence). There are 13 residues in the CDR3. Trimming pared 5 bases from V and 8 bases from J, leaving 15 bases between. This clone occurred once. Its antigen is currently unknown. This chain links TRBV6-6 with TRBJ1-2, with D maybe TRBD1 (6 bases). The sequenced sample was PBMCs. The receptor comes from a woman under 30 in good health and CMV-seronegative. The CDR3 DNA follows: TGTGCCAGCAGTCCGTCTCGGACAGACGGCTACACCTTC. As protein: CASSPSRTDGYTF.